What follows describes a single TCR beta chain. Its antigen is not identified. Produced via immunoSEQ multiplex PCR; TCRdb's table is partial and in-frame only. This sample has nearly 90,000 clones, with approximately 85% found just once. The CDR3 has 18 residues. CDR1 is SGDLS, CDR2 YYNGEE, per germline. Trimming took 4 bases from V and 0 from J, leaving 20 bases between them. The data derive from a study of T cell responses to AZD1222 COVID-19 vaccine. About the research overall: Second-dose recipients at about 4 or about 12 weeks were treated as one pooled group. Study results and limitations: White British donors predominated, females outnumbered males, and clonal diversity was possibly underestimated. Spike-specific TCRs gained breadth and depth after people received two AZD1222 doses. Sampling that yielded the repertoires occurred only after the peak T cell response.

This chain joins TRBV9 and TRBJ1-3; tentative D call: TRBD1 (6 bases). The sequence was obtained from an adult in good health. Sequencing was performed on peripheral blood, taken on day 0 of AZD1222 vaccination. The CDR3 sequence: CASSPEPGHAISGNTIYF. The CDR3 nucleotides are TGTGCCAGCAGCCCAGAACCGGGACACGCGATCTCTGGAAACACCATATATTTT.